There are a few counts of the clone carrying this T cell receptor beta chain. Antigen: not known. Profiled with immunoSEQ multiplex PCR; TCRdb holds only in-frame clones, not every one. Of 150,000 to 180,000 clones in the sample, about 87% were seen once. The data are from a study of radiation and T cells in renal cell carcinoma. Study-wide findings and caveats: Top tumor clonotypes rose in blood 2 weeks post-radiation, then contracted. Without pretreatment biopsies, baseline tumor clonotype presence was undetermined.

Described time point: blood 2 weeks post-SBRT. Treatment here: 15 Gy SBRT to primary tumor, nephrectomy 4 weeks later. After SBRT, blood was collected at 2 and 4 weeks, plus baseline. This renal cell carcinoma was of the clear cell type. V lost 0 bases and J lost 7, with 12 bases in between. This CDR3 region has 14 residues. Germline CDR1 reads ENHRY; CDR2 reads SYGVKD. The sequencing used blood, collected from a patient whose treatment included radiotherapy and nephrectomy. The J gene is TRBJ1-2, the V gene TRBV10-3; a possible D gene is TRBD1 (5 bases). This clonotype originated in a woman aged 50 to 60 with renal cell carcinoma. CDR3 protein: CAISESGKGRGYTF. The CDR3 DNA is TGTGCCATCAGTGAGTCTGGGAAGGGGCGTGGCTACACCTTC.